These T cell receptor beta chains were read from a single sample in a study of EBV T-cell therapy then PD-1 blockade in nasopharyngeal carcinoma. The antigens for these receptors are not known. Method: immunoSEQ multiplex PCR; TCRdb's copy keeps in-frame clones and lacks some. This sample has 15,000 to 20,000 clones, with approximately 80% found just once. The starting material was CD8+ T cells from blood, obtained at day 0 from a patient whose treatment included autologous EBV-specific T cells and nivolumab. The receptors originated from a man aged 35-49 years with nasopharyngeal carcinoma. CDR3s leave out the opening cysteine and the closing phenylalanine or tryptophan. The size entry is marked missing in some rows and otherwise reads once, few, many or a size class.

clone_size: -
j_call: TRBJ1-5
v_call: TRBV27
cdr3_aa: ASSFGQNQPQH

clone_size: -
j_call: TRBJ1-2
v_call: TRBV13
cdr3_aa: ASSRVGGYGYT

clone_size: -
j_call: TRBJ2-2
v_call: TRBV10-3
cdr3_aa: AIPGTAGGELF

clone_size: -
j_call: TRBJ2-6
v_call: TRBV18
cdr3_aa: ASSPPSSGANVLT

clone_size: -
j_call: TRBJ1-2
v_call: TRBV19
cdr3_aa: ASSMGRDYGYT

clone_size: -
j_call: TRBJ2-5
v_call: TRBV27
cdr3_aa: ASSFQGARETQY

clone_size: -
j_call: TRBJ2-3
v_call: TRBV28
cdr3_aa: ASSLAGAPFVTDTQY

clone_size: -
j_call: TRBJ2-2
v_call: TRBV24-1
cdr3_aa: ATKASGQGAYTGELF

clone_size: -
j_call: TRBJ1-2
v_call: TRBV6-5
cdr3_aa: ASSPTGTGDGYT

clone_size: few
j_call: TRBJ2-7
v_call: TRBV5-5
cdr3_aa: ASSIGQPEGYEQY

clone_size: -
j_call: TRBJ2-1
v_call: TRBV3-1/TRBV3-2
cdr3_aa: ASSQEWAQLRDRGYNEQF

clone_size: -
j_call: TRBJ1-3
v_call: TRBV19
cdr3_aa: ASGGPLSGNTIY

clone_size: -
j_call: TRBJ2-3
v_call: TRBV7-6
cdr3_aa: ASSHEARPIDPPSSTDTQY

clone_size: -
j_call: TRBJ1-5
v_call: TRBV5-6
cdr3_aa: ASSPDRAGQPQH

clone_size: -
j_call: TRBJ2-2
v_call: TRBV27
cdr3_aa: ASSKHLDREGTGELF

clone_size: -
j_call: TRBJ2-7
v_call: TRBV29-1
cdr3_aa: SVEDPQGSLVEQY

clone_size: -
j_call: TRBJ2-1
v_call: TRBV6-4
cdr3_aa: ASSDSGQNEQF

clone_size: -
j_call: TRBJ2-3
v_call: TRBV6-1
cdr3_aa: ATQWGPSTDTQY

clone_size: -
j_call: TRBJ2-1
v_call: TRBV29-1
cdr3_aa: SVEGWGSGAANYNEQF

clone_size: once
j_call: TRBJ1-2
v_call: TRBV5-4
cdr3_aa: ASSDTDLYGYT

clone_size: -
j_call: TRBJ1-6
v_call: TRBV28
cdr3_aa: ASSLWGGGYNSPLH

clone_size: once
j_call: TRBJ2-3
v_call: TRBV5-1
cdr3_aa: ASSRADTQY

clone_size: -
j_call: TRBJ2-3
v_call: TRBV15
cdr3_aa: ATSRDSRSTDTQY

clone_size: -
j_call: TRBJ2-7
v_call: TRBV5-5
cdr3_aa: ASRDSPSYEQY

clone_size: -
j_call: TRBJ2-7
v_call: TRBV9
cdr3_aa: ASSVGSYEQY

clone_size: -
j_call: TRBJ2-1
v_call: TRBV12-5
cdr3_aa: ASGLNNEQF

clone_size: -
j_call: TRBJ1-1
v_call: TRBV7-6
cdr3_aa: ASSYQAGEVTEAF

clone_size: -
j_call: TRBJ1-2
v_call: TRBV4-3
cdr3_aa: ASSHVHRPHYGYT

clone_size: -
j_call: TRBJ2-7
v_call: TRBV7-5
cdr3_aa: VRGQGVSYEQY

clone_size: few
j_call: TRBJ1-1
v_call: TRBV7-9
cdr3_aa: ASSLDTLATEAF

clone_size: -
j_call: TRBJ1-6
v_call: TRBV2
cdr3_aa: ASSEGTGAFNSPLH

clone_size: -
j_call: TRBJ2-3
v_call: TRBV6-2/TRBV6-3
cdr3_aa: ASSPDTDTQY

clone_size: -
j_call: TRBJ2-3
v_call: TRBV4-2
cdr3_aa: ASSQGLAEGTDTQY

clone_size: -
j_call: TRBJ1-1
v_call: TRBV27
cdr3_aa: ASRTARGGNTEAF

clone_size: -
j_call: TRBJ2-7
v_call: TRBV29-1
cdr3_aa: SGRGGSYEQY

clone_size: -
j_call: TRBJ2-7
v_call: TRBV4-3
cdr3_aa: ASSQDLGYEQY

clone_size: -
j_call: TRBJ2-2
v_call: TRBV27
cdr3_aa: ASSSDRVDANTGELF

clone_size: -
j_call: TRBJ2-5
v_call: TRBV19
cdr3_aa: ASSIVGRETQY

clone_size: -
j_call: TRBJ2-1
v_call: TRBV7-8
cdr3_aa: ASTLAGGLVEQF

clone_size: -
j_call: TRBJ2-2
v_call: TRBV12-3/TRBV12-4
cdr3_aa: ASSLPREELF